This T cell receptor (beta chain) was profiled in a study of shared clonotypes between healthy human individuals. Turning to this clone: What it recognizes is unknown.

Study results and limitations: Estimated richness was generally greater in naive than memory subsets. Relative to their counterparts shared across all four donors, non-shared clonotypes exhibited diminished generation probabilities. The represented genetic and exposure-history diversity was limited by the small number of donors.

Germline loops: CDR1 SGHVS, CDR2 FNYEAQ. The CDR3 has 13 amino acids. J was trimmed by 6 bases and V by 1 base; bases with no gene match: 0. CD45RO-negative, CCR7-selected cells formed the naive CD8 fraction, which excluded terminally differentiated effector memory CD45RA+ cells. TCRdb's copy holds only in-frame clones and misses some; the assay was immunoSEQ multiplex PCR. The repertoire consists of about 2.1 million clones, with over 85% occurring once and the leading ten covering approximately 1.6%. The TCR originated in a man between 18 and 35 years old in good health. Some clones in this sample may be carry-over from other donors' samples. This chain links TRBV7-6 with TRBJ2-7, with 10 bases matching TRBD2. The sample consisted of naive CD8+ T cells from PBMCs. CDR3 amino acids: CASSLGTSGEQYF. The CDR3 nucleotides read TGTGCCAGCAGCTTAGGGACTAGCGGCGAGCAGTACTTC.